The 17 T cell receptor beta chains in this list originate from one sample, sequenced in a study of cytomegalovirus exposure and HLA in healthy donors. The study ran its PCR with 60 Vbeta and 13 Jbeta primers. Assay used: immunoSEQ multiplex PCR; TCRdb lists only in-frame clones, some missing. This repertoire comprises approximately 79,000 clones; its ten largest clones make up 4.5% to 6%. Specimen: PBMCs. The source of these receptors is a man in his forties or fifties in good health and CMV-seronegative.

The chain joins TRBV30 to TRBJ2-1; a weak D match, TRBD1 (6 bases). The germline CDR1 and CDR2 sequences are GTSNPN and SVGIG (reference sequence). The CDR3 is 14 amino acids. Trimming left V 2 bases short and J 8 bases short, with 16 bases between. CDR3: CAWSSVGGYHEQFF. The DNA for the CDR3 is TGTGCCTGGAGTTCTGTAGGGGGATACCATGAGCAGTTCTTC. Filled out from reference TRBV30 and TRBJ2-1, the complete variable domain reads SQTIHQWPATLVQPVGSPLSLECTVEGTSNPNLYWYRQAAGRGLQLLFYSVGIGQISSEVPQNLSASRPQDRQFILSSKKLLLSDSGFYLCAWSSVGGYHEQFFGPGTRLTVL.

DNA of the CDR3: TGTGCCTGGAGTGTCGGTGACACCGGGGAGCTGTTTTTT. It specifies CAWSVGDTGELFF. The chain is built from TRBV30 and TRBJ2-2, with D unresolved. Germline V CDR1 and CDR2: GTSNPN, SVGIG (reference sequence). The CDR3 has 13 residues. The germline V and J ends were trimmed by 0 bases and 3 bases, with 5 bases remaining between them.

This chain uses TRBV27 with TRBJ2-6, with TRBD1 matching 9 bases. Germline V CDR1 and CDR2: MNHEY, SMNVEV (reference sequence). Unmatched junction bases numbered 10, after V lost 3 bases and J lost 1 base. There are 19 residues in the CDR3. CDR3 coding DNA: TGTGCCAGCAGTTTCGGCAGAGCGGGACAGGGTTCTGGGGCCAACGTCCTGACTTTC. Protein: CASSFGRAGQGSGANVLTF.

The chain links TRBV19 to TRBJ2-7, with TRBD2 identical over 13 bases. The CDR3 consists of 15 residues. The germline gives CDR1 LNHDA, CDR2 SQIVND (reference sequence). The ends lost 4 bases at V and 7 bases at J; junction bases unmatched: 7. The DNA of the CDR3 is TGTGCCAGTAGTAGACTAGCGGGAGGCCTGGGAGAGCAGTACTTC. Translating it yields CASSRLAGGLGEQYF.

J is TRBJ1-5 and V is TRBV15, with 7 bases identical to TRBD1. Germline trimming cut 1 base from V and 2 bases from J; bases unmatched to any gene: 5. The germline gives CDR1 LNHNV, CDR2 YYDKDF (reference sequence). This CDR3 region has 16 residues. The CDR3 bases are TGTGCCACCAGCAGAGGACTCGACAGGGGCAATCAGCCCCAGCATTTT. It codes for CATSRGLDRGNQPQHF.

V gene TRBV29-1 combines with J gene TRBJ2-7; D remains unclear. CDR1 and CDR2 from the germline V gene are SQVTM and ANQGSEA. The CDR3 has 12 amino acids. V gave up 6 bases and J gave up 3 bases, with 12 bases separating them. The chain's CDR3 is CSVAESSYEQYF. The CDR3 DNA follows: TGCAGCGTCGCCGAGTCGAGCTACGAGCAGTACTTC.

The V and J genes are TRBV5-1 and TRBJ2-7; 7 bases match TRBD1. The length of the CDR3 is 14 residues. Germline CDR1 and CDR2: SGHRS and YFSETQ. V lost 4 bases and J lost 1; bases outside the gene matches: 5. CDR3 sequence (DNA): TGCGCCAGCAGCGAACCGGGACAGTCCTACGAGCAGTACTTC. Its translation is CASSEPGQSYEQYF.

This rearrangement joins TRBV9 to TRBJ2-2, with 7 bases matching TRBD1. Looked up from germline, CDR1 is SGDLS and CDR2 is YYNGEE. With 4 bases clipped from V and 5 bases from J, the junction kept 17 bases outside the gene matches. The length of the CDR3 is 18 residues. This CDR3 is CASSTPPKNRGRTGELFF. The CDR3, as DNA: TGTGCCAGCAGCACACCCCCCAAGAACAGGGGACGGACCGGGGAGCTGTTTTTT.

Concerning this clone itself: At one end the junction does not follow the germline gene, possibly because of a read error. The chain links TRBV7-2 to TRBJ1-1, with D perhaps TRBD1 (6 bases). CDR1 and CDR2 (germline): SGHTA, FQGNSA. This CDR3 is built from 18 residues. The CDR3 loop is CASSTIEGYMRGGTGAFF. The CDR3 DNA reads as TGTGCCAGCAGCACTATAGAAGGTTATATGAGGGGGGGGACTGGAGCTTTCTTT. Full variable domain (rest looked up from reference TRBV7-2 and TRBJ1-1): GAGVSQSPSNKVTEKGKDVELRCDPISGHTALYWYRQSLGQGLEFLIYFQGNSAPDKSGLPSDRFSAERTGGSVSTLTIQRTQQEDSAVYLCASSTIEGYMRGGTGAFFGQGTRLTVV.

This sequence joins TRBV7-2 and TRBJ2-3; D might be TRBD2 (6 bases). Germline V lookup: CDR1 SGHTA, CDR2 FQGNSA. The CDR3 runs 14 residues. Between the trimmed V and J ends, which lost 5 bases and 6 bases, there was a span of 15 bases. This CDR3 reads CASSPSRGSDTQYF. The CDR3, as DNA: TGTGCCAGCAGCCCCTCACGGGGGTCGGATACGCAGTATTTT.

The chain carries TRBV7-6 and TRBJ1-1; D remains unclear. CDR3 length: 14 residues. CDR1 and CDR2 from the germline V gene are SGHVS and FNYEAQ. The V end was cut by 5 bases, the J end by 1 base, with 11 bases between. CDR3 protein: CASSRAGGNTEAFF. CDR3 sequence (DNA): TGTGCCAGCAGCCGCGCGGGAGGGAACACTGAAGCTTTCTTT.

CDR3 sequence: CASIRGSGNYGYTF. DNA of the CDR3: TGTGCCAGTATTAGAGGAAGCGGTAACTATGGCTACACCTTC. This chain uses TRBV19 with TRBJ1-2; D is unclear. Germline loops: CDR1 LNHDA, CDR2 SQIVND (reference sequence). CDR3 length: 14 amino acids. V lost 7 bases, J lost 1 base, and 13 bases lay in between. Full variable domain (rest looked up from reference TRBV19 and TRBJ1-2): DGGITQSPKYLFRKEGQNVTLSCEQNLNHDAMYWYRQDPGQGLRLIYYSQIVNDFQKGDIAEGYSVSREKKESFPLTVTSAQKNPTAFYLCASIRGSGNYGYTFGSGTRLTVV.

The chain links TRBV6-5 to TRBJ2-7; 8 bases match TRBD2. Unmatched junction bases numbered 6, after V lost 9 bases and J lost 2 bases. Germline lookup yields CDR1 MNHEY and CDR2 SVGAGI. The CDR3 sequence is 13 residues long. The DNA for the CDR3 is TGTGCCAGTACCGGGGGGGGGCCCTACGAGCAGTACTTC. It is translated as CASTGGGPYEQYF.

V and J are TRBV19 and TRBJ1-4; TRBD1 might be the D (5 bases). Between the trimmed V and J ends, which lost 2 bases and 0 bases, there was a span of 10 bases. CDR3 length: 16 residues. In germline, CDR1 is LNHDA, CDR2 SQIVND (reference sequence). Here the CDR3 DNA reads TGTGCCAGTAGTATAAGAAGGACAACAACTAATGAAAAACTGTTTTTT. The encoded protein is CASSIRRTTTNEKLFF. The variable domain in full, with the rest retrieved from reference TRBV19 and TRBJ1-4, is DGGITQSPKYLFRKEGQNVTLSCEQNLNHDAMYWYRQDPGQGLRLIYYSQIVNDFQKGDIAEGYSVSREKKESFPLTVTSAQKNPTAFYLCASSIRRTTTNEKLFFGSGTQLSVL.

The chain is built from TRBV7-9 and TRBJ1-1; D is unresolved. Deletions cut 5 bases from V and 1 base from J, with 2 bases between. This CDR3 has 11 residues. Germline CDR1 reads SEHNR; CDR2 reads FQNEAQ (reference sequence). The CDR3 reads CASSRNTEAFF. CDR3 DNA: TGTGCCAGCAGCCGGAACACTGAAGCTTTCTTT.

V gene TRBV6-1 combines with J gene TRBJ2-7; D is perhaps TRBD2 (7 bases). The CDR3 covers 15 residues. Trimming stripped 0 bases from V and 10 bases from J, with 19 bases between. The V gene's germline CDR1 is MNHNS and CDR2 SASEGT. The CDR3 DNA reads TGTGCCAGCAGTGAAGCGCCAGGTTTGCGCGGGGGCCAGTACTTC. This sequence encodes CASSEAPGLRGGQYF.

The chain is built from TRBV28 and TRBJ2-7, with D possibly being TRBD1 (6 bases). V was cut by 3 bases and J by 4 bases, with 25 bases left in between. The CDR3 spans 18 residues. CDR1 and CDR2 (germline): MDHEN, SYDVKM. CDR3 region: CASSLMAGVYLGDYEQYF. DNA for the CDR3: TGTGCCAGCAGTTTGATGGCAGGGGTTTATCTCGGAGATTACGAGCAGTACTTC.